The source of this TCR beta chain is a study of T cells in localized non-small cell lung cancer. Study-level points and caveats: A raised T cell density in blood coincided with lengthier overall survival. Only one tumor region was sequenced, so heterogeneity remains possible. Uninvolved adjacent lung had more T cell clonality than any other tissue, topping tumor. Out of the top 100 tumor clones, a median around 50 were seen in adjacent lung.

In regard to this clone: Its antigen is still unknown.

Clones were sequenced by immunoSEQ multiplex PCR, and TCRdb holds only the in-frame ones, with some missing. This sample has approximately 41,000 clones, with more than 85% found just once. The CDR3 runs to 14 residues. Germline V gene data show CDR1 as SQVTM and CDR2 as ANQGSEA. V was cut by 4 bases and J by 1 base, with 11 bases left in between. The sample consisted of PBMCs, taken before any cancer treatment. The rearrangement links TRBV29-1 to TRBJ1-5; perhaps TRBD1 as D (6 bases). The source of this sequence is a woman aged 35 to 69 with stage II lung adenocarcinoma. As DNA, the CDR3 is TGCAGCGTTGTTGCAGGGGCGAGCAATCAGCCCCAGCATTTT. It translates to CSVVAGASNQPQHF.